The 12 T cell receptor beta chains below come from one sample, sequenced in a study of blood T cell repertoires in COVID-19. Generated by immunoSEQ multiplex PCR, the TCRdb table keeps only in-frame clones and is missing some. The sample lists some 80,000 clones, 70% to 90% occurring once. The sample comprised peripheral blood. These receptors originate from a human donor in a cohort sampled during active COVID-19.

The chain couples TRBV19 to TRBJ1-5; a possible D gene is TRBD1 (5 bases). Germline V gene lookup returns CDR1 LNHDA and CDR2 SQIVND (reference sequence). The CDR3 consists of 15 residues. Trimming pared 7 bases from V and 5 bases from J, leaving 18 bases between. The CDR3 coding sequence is TGTGCCAGTACCGACAGAACGTCCCCTCATCAGCCCCAGCATTTT. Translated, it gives CASTDRTSPHQPQHF.

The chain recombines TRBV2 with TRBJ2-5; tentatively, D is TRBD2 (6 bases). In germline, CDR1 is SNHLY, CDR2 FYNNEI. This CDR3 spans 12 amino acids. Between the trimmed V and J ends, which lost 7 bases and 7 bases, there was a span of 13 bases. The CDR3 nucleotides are TGTGCCAGCAAGCTGGACTATGGGACCCAGTACTTC. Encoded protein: CASKLDYGTQYF.

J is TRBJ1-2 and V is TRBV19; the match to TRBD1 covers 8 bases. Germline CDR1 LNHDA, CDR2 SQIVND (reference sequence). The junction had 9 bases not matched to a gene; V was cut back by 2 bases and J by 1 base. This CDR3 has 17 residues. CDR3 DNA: TGTGCCAGTAGTATACAGGGACAGGCAAAACTTAACTATGGCTACACCTTC. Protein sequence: CASSIQGQAKLNYGYTF.

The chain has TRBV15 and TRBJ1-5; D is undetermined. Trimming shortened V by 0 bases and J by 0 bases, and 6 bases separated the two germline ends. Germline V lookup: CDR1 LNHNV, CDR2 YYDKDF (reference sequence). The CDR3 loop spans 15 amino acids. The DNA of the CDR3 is TGTGCCACCAGCAGAGATCGGGATAGCAATCAGCCCCAGCATTTT. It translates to CATSRDRDSNQPQHF. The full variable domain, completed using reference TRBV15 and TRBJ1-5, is DAMVIQNPRYQVTQFGKPVTLSCSQTLNHNVMYWYQQKSSQAPKLLFHYYDKDFNNEADTPDNFQSRRPNTSFCFLDIRSPGLGDTAMYLCATSRDRDSNQPQHFGDGTRLSIL.

The CDR3 protein is CASSLFLQGNEQFF. CDR3 DNA sequence: TGTGCCAGCAGCTTATTTCTTCAGGGCAATGAGCAGTTCTTC. This chain links TRBV7-2 with TRBJ2-1, with a possible D match to TRBD1 (5 bases). CDR3 length equals 14 residues. Trimming removed 2 bases at V and 6 bases at J, with 11 bases between. The germline V gene has CDR1 SGHTA and CDR2 FQGNSA.

This chain's CDR3 is CASSAHHRGLVSYEQYF. In DNA form, the CDR3 reads TGTGCCAGCAGTGCCCATCACAGGGGACTCGTCTCCTACGAGCAGTACTTC. V and J are TRBV6-1 and TRBJ2-7; possible D gene TRBD1, 7 bases. CDR1 MNHNS and CDR2 SASEGT come from the germline V gene. This CDR3 comprises 17 residues. The germline V and J ends were trimmed by 4 bases and 0 bases, with 19 bases remaining between them.

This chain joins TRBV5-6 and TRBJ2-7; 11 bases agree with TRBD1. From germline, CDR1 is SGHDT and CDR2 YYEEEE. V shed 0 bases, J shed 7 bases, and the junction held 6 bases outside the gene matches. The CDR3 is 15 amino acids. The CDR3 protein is CASSLVRTGGEEQYF. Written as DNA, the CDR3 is TGTGCCAGCAGCTTGGTGCGGACAGGGGGCGAGGAGCAGTACTTC. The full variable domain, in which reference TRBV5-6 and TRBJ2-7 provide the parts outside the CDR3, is DAGVTQSPTHLIKTRGQQVTLRCSPKSGHDTVSWYQQALGQGPQFIFQYYEEEERQRGNFPDRFSGHQFPNYSSELNVNALLLGDSALYLCASSLVRTGGEEQYFGPGTRLTVT.

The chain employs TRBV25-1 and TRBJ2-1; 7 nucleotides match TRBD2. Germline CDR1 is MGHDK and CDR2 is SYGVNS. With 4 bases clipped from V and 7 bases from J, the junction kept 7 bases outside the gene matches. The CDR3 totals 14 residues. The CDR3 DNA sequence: TGTGCCAGCAGTGTTGGGAGGGCTTCAAATGAGCAGTTCTTC. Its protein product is CASSVGRASNEQFF.

CDR3 amino acids: CASRPSSRGYTF. In nucleotides, the CDR3 is TGTGCCAGCAGACCTAGCTCCCGGGGCTACACCTTC. The chain couples TRBV12-3 or TRBV12-4 to TRBJ1-2; D ambiguous. The CDR3 is 12 amino acids. With 6 bases removed from V and 8 bases from J, the gap between germline ends came to 13 bases.

The CDR3 nucleotides are TGTGCCAGCAGTTTACCGGCTAGCGGGCGCGAATATGAGCAGTTCTTC. Its protein is CASSLPASGREYEQFF. This chain links TRBV28 with TRBJ2-1; 8 nucleotides match TRBD2. Germline CDR1 MDHEN, CDR2 SYDVKM. The CDR3 covers 16 residues. V was pared by 2 bases and J by 8 bases, with 11 bases of the junction left unmatched.

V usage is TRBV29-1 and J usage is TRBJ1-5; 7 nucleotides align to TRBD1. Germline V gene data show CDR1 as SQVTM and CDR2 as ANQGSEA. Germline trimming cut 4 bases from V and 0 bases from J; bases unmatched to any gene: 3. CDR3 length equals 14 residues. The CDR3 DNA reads TGCAGCGTTGCGGGGACAGATAGCAATCAGCCCCAGCATTTT. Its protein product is CSVAGTDSNQPQHF. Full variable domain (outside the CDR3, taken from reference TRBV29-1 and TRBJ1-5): SAVISQKPSRDICQRGTSLTIQCQVDSQVTMMFWYRQQPGQSLTLIATANQGSEATYESGFVIDKFPISRPNLTFSTLTVSNMSPEDSSIYLCSVAGTDSNQPQHFGDGTRLSIL.

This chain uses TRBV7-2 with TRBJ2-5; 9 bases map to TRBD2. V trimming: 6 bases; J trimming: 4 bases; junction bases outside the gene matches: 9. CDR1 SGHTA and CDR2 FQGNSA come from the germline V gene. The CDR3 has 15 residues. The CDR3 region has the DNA TGTGCCAGCAGGAGGCTGGCGGGGGGGAGAGAGACCCAGTACTTC. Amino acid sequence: CASRRLAGGRETQYF. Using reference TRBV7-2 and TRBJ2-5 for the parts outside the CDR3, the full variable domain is GAGVSQSPSNKVTEKGKDVELRCDPISGHTALYWYRQSLGQGLEFLIYFQGNSAPDKSGLPSDRFSAERTGGSVSTLTIQRTQQEDSAVYLCASRRLAGGRETQYFGPGTRLLVL.